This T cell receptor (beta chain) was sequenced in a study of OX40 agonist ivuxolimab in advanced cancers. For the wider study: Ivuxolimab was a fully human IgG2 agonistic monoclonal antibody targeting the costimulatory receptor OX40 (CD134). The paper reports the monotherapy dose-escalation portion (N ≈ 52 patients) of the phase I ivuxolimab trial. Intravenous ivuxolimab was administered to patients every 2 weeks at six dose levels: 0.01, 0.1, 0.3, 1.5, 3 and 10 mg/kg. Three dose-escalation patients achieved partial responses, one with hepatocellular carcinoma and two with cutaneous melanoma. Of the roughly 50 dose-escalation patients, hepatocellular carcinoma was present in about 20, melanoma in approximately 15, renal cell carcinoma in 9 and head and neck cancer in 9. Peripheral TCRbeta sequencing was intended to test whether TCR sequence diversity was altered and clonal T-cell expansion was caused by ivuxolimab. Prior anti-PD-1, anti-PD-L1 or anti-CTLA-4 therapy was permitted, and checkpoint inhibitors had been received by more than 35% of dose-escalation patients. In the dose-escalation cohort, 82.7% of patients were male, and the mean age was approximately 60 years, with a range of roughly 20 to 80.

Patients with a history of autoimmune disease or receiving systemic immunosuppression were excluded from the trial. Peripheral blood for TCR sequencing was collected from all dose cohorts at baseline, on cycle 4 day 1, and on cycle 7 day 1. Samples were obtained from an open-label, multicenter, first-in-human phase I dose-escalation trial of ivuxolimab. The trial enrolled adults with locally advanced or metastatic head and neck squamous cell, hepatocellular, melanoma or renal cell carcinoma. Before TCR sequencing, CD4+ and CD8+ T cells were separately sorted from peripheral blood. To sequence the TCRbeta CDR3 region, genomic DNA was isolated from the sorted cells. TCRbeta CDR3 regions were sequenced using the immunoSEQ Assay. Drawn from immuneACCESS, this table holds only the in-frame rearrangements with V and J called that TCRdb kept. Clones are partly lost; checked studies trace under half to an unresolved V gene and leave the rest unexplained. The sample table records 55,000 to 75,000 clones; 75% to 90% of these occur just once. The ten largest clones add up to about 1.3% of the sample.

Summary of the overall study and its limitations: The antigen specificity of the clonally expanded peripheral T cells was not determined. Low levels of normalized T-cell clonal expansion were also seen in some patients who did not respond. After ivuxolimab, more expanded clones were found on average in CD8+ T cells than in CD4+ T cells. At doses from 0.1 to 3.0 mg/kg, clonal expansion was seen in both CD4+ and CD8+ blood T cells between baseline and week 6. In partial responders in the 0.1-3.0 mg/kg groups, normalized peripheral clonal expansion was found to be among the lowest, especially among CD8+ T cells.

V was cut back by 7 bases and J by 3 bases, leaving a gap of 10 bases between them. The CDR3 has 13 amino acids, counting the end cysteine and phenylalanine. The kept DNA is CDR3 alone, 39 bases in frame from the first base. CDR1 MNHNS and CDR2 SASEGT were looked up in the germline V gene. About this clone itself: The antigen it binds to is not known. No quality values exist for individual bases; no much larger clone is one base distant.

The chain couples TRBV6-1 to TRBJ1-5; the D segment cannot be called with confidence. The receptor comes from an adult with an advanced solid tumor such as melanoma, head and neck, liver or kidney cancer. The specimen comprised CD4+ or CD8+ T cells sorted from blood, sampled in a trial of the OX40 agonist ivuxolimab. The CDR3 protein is CASMKEYNQPQHF. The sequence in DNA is TGTGCCAGCATGAAGGAATACAATCAGCCCCAGCATTTT.